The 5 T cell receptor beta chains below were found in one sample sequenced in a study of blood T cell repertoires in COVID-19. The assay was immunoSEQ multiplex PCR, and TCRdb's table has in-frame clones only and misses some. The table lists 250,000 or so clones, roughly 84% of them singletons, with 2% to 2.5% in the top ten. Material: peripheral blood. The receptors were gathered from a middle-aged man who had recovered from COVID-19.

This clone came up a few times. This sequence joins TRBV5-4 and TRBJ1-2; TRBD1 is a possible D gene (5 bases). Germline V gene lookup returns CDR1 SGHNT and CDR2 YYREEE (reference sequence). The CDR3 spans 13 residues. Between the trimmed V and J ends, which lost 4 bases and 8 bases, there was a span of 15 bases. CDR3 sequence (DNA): TGTGCCAGCAGCATACCCGACAGATACGGCTACACCTTC. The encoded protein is CASSIPDRYGYTF.

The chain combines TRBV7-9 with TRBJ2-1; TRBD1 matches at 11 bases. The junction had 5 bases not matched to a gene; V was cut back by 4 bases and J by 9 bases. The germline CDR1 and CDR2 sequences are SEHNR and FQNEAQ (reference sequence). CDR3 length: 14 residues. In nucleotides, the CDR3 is TGTGCCAGCAGCTCTGGACAGGGGGCTATTGAGCAGTTCTTC. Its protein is CASSSGQGAIEQFF. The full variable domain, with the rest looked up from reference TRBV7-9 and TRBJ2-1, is DTGVSQNPRHKITKRGQNVTFRCDPISEHNRLYWYRQTLGQGPEFLTYFQNEAQLEKSRLLSDRFSAERPKGSFSTLEIQRTEQGDSAMYLCASSSGQGAIEQFFGPGTRLTVL.

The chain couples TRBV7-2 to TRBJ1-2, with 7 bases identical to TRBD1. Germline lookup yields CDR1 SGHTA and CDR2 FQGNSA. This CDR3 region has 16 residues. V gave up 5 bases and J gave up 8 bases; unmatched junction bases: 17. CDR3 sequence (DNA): TGTGCCAGCAGCCTCCAAGGTACGACAGGGCTCACCGGCTACACCTTC. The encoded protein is CASSLQGTTGLTGYTF.

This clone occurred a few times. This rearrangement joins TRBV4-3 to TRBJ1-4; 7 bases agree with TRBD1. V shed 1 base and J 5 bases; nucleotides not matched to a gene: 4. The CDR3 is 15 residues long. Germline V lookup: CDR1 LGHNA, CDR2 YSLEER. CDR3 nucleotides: TGCGCCAGCAGCCAAGGTCGACAGGGAAATGAAAAACTGTTTTTT. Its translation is CASSQGRQGNEKLFF.

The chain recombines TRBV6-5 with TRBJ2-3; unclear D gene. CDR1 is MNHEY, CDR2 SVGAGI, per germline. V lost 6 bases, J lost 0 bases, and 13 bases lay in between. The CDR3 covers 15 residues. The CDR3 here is CASSIGGASTDTQYF. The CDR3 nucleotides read TGTGCCAGCAGCATTGGCGGTGCTAGCACAGATACGCAGTATTTT.